This T cell receptor beta chain was sequenced in a study of blood T cell repertoires in COVID-19. Points on this clone: This sample includes further DNA sequences coding for the same CDR3.

The table came from immunoSEQ multiplex PCR; TCRdb's copy has only in-frame clones and leaves some out. The sample has about 290,000 clones; roughly 90% are singletons. V dropped 1 base and J dropped 1 base, with 6 bases sitting between them. This CDR3 spans 13 amino acids. Germline loops: CDR1 SGHNT, CDR2 YYREEE (reference sequence). The rearrangement joins TRBV5-4 to TRBJ2-7, with D tentatively TRBD1 (6 bases). This TCR derives from a man aged 35 to 55 with acute or convalescent COVID-19. Sequencing input: peripheral blood. In DNA form, the CDR3 reads TGTGCCAGCAGCTTGCAGGGGTCCTACGAGCAGTACTTC. Amino acids: CASSLQGSYEQYF.